One T cell receptor (beta chain) is described in this entry. Its antigen is unidentified. Blood specimens came from baseline, cycle 4 day 1, and cycle 7 day 1. Assay used: immunoSEQ multiplex PCR; TCRdb lists only in-frame clones, some missing. The data contain about 59,000 clones, approximately 84% of them singletons. The data stem from a study of OX40 agonist ivuxolimab in advanced cancers. Whole-study context: With a range of about 20 to 79, age averaged 60 years, and around 80% were male.

From germline, CDR1 is SGDLS and CDR2 YYNGEE. This CDR3 has 13 amino acids. V lost 0 bases and J lost 7, with 7 bases in between. Points from the study as a whole: The specificity for antigen of the expanded peripheral T cells was not determined. Relative to CD4+ cells, CD8+ T cells on average had more expanded clones.

The chain recombines TRBV9 with TRBJ1-4, with no clear D. The sample was CD4+ or CD8+ T cells sorted from blood, taken in a trial of the OX40 agonist ivuxolimab. This clonotype was obtained from an adult with an advanced solid tumor such as melanoma, head and neck, liver or kidney cancer. The CDR3 protein is CASSVDGPEKLFF. CDR3 coding DNA: TGTGCCAGCAGCGTAGACGGCCCTGAAAAACTGTTTTTT.